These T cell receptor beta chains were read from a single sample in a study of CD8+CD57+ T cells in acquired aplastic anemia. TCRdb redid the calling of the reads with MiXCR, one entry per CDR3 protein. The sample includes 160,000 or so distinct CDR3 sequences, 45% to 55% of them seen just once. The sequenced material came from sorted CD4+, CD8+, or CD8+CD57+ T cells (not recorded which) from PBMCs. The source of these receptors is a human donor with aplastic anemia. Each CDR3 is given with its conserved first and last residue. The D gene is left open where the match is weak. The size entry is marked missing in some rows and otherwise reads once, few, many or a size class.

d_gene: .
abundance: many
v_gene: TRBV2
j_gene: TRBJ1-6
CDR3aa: CASARADNSPLHF
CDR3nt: TGTGCCAGCGCCAGAGCGGATAATTCACCCCTCCACTTT

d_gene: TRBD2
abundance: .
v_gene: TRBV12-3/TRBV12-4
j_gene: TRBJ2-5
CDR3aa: CASSPTAGEETQYF
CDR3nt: TGTGCCAGCAGTCCCACGGCGGGAGAGGAGACCCAGTACTTC

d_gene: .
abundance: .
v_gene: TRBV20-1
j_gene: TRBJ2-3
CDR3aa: CSAERARDTQYF
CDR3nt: TGCAGTGCTGAGCGGGCCAGGGATACGCAGTATTTT

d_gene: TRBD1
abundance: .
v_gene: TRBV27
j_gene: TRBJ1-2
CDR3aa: CASTSRLGDRTNYGYTF
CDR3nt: TGTGCCAGCACCAGCCGTTTAGGGGACAGAACTAACTATGGCTACACCTTC

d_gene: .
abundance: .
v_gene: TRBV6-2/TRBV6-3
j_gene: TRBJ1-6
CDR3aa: CASRSTGNYNSPLHF
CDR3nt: TGTGCCAGCAGATCAACAGGGAACTATAATTCACCCCTCCACTTT

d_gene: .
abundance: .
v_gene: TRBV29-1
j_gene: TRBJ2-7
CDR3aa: CRYGRGPRIYEQYF
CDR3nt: TGCCGGTACGGACGAGGGCCCCGAATCTACGAGCAGTACTTC

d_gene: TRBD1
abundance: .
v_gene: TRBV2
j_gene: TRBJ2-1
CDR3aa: CASRTGQLNEQFF
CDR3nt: TGTGCCAGCAGGACGGGACAGCTCAATGAGCAGTTCTTC

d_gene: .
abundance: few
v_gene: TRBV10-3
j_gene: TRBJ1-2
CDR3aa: CAITSDRNYGYTF
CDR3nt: TGTGCCATCACCTCGGACAGAAACTATGGCTACACCTTC

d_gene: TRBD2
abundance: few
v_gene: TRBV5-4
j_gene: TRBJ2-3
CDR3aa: CASSLGLAGGIDTQYF
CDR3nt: TGTGCCAGCAGCTTGGGGCTAGCGGGAGGTATAGATACGCAGTATTTT

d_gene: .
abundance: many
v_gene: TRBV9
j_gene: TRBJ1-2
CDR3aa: CASSVSTVPLLKQGLANYGYTF
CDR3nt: TGTGCCAGCAGCGTATCAACCGTCCCCCTCCTGAAACAGGGCTTGGCTAACTATGGCTACACCTTC

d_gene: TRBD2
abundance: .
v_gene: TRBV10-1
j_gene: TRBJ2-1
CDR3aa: CASSANPPGLARGDNEQFF
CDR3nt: TGCGCCAGCAGTGCTAACCCACCGGGACTAGCCCGGGGGGACAATGAGCAGTTCTTC

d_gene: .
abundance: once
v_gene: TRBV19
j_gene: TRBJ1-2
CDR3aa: CASSAGVNYGYTF
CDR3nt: TGTGCCAGTAGTGCAGGAGTTAACTATGGCTACACCTTC

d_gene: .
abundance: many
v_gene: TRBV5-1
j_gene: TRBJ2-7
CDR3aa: CASSLDPLSRDEQYF
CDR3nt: TGCGCCAGCAGCTTGGACCCTCTTTCTCGGGACGAGCAGTACTTC

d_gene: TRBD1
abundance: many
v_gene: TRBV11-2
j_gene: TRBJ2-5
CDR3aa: CASSHDGTDYQETQYF
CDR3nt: TGTGCCAGCAGCCACGACGGGACAGACTACCAAGAGACCCAGTACTTC

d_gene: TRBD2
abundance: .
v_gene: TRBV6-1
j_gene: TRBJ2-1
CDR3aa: CASSEVAGGAYNEQFF
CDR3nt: TGTGCCAGCAGTGAGGTAGCGGGAGGAGCCTACAATGAGCAGTTCTTC

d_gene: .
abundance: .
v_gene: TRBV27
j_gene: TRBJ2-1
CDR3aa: CASSLPGGGYEQFF
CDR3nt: TGTGCCAGCAGTTTACCGGGGGGCGGGTATGAGCAGTTCTTC

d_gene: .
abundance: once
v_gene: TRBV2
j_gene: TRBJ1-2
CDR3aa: CASLDESNYGYTF
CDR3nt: TGTGCCAGCCTAGACGAGTCTAACTATGGCTACACCTTC

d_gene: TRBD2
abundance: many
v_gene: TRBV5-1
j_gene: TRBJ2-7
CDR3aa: CASTLVGLAGDEQYF
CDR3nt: TGCGCCAGCACCTTGGTCGGCCTAGCGGGAGACGAGCAGTACTTC

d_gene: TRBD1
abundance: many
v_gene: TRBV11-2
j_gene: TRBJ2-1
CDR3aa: CASRPSKGATGYEQFF
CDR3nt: TGTGCCAGCAGACCTTCAAAGGGGGCAACCGGCTATGAGCAGTTCTTC

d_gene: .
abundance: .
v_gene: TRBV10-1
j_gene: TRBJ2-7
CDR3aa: CASTNYEQYF
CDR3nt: TGCGCCAGCACCAACTACGAGCAGTACTTC

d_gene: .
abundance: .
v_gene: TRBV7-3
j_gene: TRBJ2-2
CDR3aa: CASSLKVTGELFF
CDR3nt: TGTGCCAGCAGCCTAAAGGTCACCGGGGAGCTGTTTTTT

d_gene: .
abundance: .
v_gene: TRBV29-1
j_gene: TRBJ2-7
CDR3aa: CSVEDRTAYEQYF
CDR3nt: TGCAGCGTTGAAGATCGGACAGCCTACGAGCAGTACTTC

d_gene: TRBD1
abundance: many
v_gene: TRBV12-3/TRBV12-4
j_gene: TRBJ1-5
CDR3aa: CASSLTGVAQPQHF
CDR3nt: TGTGCCAGCAGTTTAACAGGGGTGGCTCAGCCCCAGCATTTT

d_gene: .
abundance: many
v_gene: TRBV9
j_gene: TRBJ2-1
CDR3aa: CASSLPTSNEQFF
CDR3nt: TGTGCCAGCAGCCTGCCAACGAGCAATGAGCAGTTCTTC

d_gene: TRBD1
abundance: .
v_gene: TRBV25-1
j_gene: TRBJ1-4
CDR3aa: CASSGFRQGSARKLFF
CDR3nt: TGTGCCAGCAGTGGATTCCGACAGGGTTCTGCCCGAAAACTGTTTTTT

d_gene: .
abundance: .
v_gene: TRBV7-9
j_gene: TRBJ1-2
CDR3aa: CASSLAGASLGYTF
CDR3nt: TGTGCCAGCAGCTTAGCGGGAGCCAGTCTTGGCTACACCTTC

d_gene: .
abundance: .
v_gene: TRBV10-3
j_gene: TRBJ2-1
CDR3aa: CAISDWGELASYNEQFF
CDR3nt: TGTGCCATCAGTGATTGGGGGGAACTTGCCTCCTACAATGAGCAGTTCTTC

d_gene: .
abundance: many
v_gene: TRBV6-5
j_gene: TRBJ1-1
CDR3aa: CASSYLGVNTEAFF
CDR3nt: TGTGCCAGCAGTTACCTGGGGGTAAACACTGAAGCTTTCTTT